This T cell receptor beta chain was documented in a study of technical replicates of blood from several donors. Data came from immunoSEQ multiplex PCR; TCRdb stores just in-frame clones and leaves some out. The data contain tens of thousands of clones, around nine tenths of them singletons. This clonotype originated in a human donor in good health. The specimen was T cells isolated from PBMCs.

This CDR3 is CASSGDRGETQYF. As DNA, the CDR3 is TGTGCCAGCAGCGGGGACAGGGGAGAGACCCAGTACTTC. V and J are TRBV7-9 and TRBJ2-5; TRBD1 matches at 10 bases. The ends lost 5 bases at V and 4 bases at J; junction bases unmatched: 1. The germline CDR1 and CDR2 sequences are SEHNR and FQNEAQ (reference sequence). CDR3 length: 13 amino acids.